Presented here are 25 T cell receptor beta chains from one specimen sequenced in a study of blood T cell repertoires in COVID-19. Profiled with immunoSEQ multiplex PCR; TCRdb holds only in-frame clones, not every one. The sample has 300,000 to 400,000 clones, approximately 85% seen once. Sequenced material: peripheral blood. These receptors originate from a human donor in a cohort sampled during active COVID-19.

This chain joins TRBV19 and TRBJ1-4, with TRBD1 as a possible D gene (6 bases). V shed 6 bases and J shed 2 bases, with 13 bases lying between them. Germline lookup yields CDR1 LNHDA and CDR2 SQIVND (reference sequence). The CDR3 has 15 residues. The CDR3 sequence: CASSEGGTTNEKLFF. The DNA for the CDR3 is TGTGCCAGTAGCGAGGGGGGGACGACTAATGAAAAACTGTTTTTT. The full variable domain, its missing parts supplied by reference TRBV19 and TRBJ1-4, is DGGITQSPKYLFRKEGQNVTLSCEQNLNHDAMYWYRQDPGQGLRLIYYSQIVNDFQKGDIAEGYSVSREKKESFPLTVTSAQKNPTAFYLCASSEGGTTNEKLFFGSGTQLSVL.

The chain recombines TRBV5-4 with TRBJ1-1, with a weak D call TRBD1 (6 bases). The CDR3 spans 14 residues. V lost 7 bases, J lost 5 bases, and 18 bases lay in between. The germline V gene encodes CDR1 SGHNT and CDR2 YYREEE (reference sequence). The CDR3 sequence is CASLRRGAITEAFF. Written as DNA, the CDR3 is TGTGCCAGCCTCAGACGGGGGGCGATTACTGAAGCTTTCTTT. Full variable domain (remainder filled in from reference TRBV5-4 and TRBJ1-1): ETGVTQSPTHLIKTRGQQVTLRCSSQSGHNTVSWYQQALGQGPQFIFQYYREEENGRGNFPPRFSGLQFPNYSSELNVNALELDDSALYLCASLRRGAITEAFFGQGTRLTVV.

The chain is built from TRBV7-9 and TRBJ1-1; D unclear. The CDR3 totals 16 residues. Trimming removed 5 bases from V and 0 bases from J, with 16 bases in between. Germline values: CDR1 SEHNR, CDR2 FQNEAQ (reference sequence). Written as DNA, the CDR3 is TGTGCCAGCAGCCAGGCCCACTTAGTCATGAACACTGAAGCTTTCTTT. Amino acids: CASSQAHLVMNTEAFF.

The V call is TRBV6-5, the J call TRBJ1-2; no firm D call. The CDR3 sequence is 15 residues long. The germline gives CDR1 MNHEY, CDR2 SVGAGI. V was clipped by 0 bases and J by 0 bases, with 8 bases between them. The CDR3 loop reads CASSYSVYTNYGYTF. In DNA, the CDR3 is TGTGCCAGCAGTTACTCGGTTTACACTAACTATGGCTACACCTTC.

This clone has a count of ten or more. The V gene is TRBV6-2 or TRBV6-3, the J gene TRBJ1-5; a weak D match, TRBD1 (6 bases). This CDR3 is 17 amino acids long. The V end lost 5 bases, the J end lost 0 bases, and 17 bases lay between the germline ends. CDR1 is MNHEY, CDR2 SVGEGT, per germline. CDR3 sequence (DNA): TGTGCCAGCAGTAAAAACACTGGACAGTATAGCAATCAGCCCCAGCATTTT. Translating it yields CASSKNTGQYSNQPQHF.

The gene calls are TRBV29-1 and TRBJ1-2, with TRBD1 matching over 8 bases. The CDR3 runs 13 residues. Per germline, CDR1 SQVTM and CDR2 ANQGSEA. V shed 4 bases, J shed 6 bases, and the junction held 7 bases outside the gene matches. The CDR3: CSVVPGGMNGYTF. CDR3 nucleotide sequence: TGCAGCGTTGTGCCAGGGGGCATGAATGGCTACACCTTC.

The chain couples TRBV5-4 to TRBJ1-2; D gene uncertain. Looked up from germline, CDR1 is SGHNT and CDR2 is YYREEE (reference sequence). This CDR3 has 12 residues. V shed 7 bases and J shed 0 bases, with 7 bases lying between them. The DNA of the CDR3 is TGTGCCAGCGTCGGGGCTAACTATGGCTACACCTTC. This sequence encodes CASVGANYGYTF.

This clone was seen only a few times. V gene TRBV11-3 combines with J gene TRBJ2-5; weak D call: TRBD2 (6 bases). This CDR3 spans 16 amino acids. Germline CDR1 is SGHNT and CDR2 is YENEEA. V was clipped by 1 base and J by 3 bases, with 15 bases between them. CDR3: CASSLAGVWEEETQYF. CDR3 nucleotides: TGTGCCAGCAGCTTAGCGGGGGTCTGGGAAGAAGAGACCCAGTACTTC.

A single count supports this clone. CDR3 sequence: CASSVGFQTEAFF. The CDR3 DNA sequence: TGTGCCAGCAGCGTAGGGTTCCAGACTGAAGCTTTCTTT. The gene calls are TRBV9 and TRBJ1-1; D uncertain. The V and J ends lost 0 bases and 5 bases respectively, with 8 bases between them. The CDR3 runs to 13 residues. CDR1 SGDLS and CDR2 YYNGEE come from the germline V gene.

The rearrangement links TRBV5-4 to TRBJ1-3; D remains unclear. The CDR3 consists of 14 residues. The germline V gene has CDR1 SGHNT and CDR2 YYREEE (reference sequence). V lost 2 bases to trimming and J lost 4 bases, with 10 bases between them. The CDR3 here is CASSFPLAGNTIYF. The CDR3 nucleotides are TGTGCCAGCAGCTTTCCCCTGGCCGGAAACACCATATATTTT.

The gene calls are TRBV5-4 and TRBJ1-3, with TRBD1 as a possible D gene (6 bases). Deletions cut 4 bases from V and 9 bases from J, with 20 bases between. The CDR3 runs 15 residues. Germline V gene data show CDR1 as SGHNT and CDR2 as YYREEE (reference sequence). CDR3 sequence: CASSTLQGTVGTIYF. In DNA form, the CDR3 reads TGTGCCAGCAGCACATTACAGGGTACGGTTGGCACCATATATTTT.

This clone appeared once. The gene calls are TRBV25-1 and TRBJ2-2, with D perhaps matching TRBD1 (6 bases). Germline V gene data show CDR1 as MGHDK and CDR2 as SYGVNS. V was cut by 5 bases and J by 4 bases, with 14 bases left in between. This CDR3 comprises 15 residues. The CDR3 nucleotides are TGTGCCAGCAGTCTTTCAGGGGACGGCACCGGGGAGCTGTTTTTT. It yields the protein CASSLSGDGTGELFF.

This clone occurred a few times. The V and J genes are TRBV11-3 and TRBJ1-1, with a tentative D call TRBD1 (6 bases). The CDR3 consists of 14 residues. Germline assignment: CDR1 SGHNT and CDR2 YENEEA. Between the trimmed V and J ends, which lost 5 bases and 5 bases, there was a span of 15 bases. CDR3 coding DNA: TGTGCCAGCAGCGACCGTCAGGGGAGAACTGAAGCTTTCTTT. Translated: CASSDRQGRTEAFF.

This rearrangement joins TRBV9 to TRBJ1-4; 10 bases agree with TRBD1. Germline lookup yields CDR1 SGDLS and CDR2 YYNGEE. Unmatched junction bases numbered 5, after V lost 0 bases and J lost 6 bases. The CDR3 contains 16 residues. CDR3 in amino acids: CASSVGTGTGDEKLFF. CDR3 DNA: TGTGCCAGCAGCGTAGGCACCGGGACAGGGGATGAAAAACTGTTTTTT.

V is TRBV9 and J is TRBJ1-5; the D gene is possibly TRBD1 (6 bases). This CDR3 region has 13 residues. Germline V gene sequence: CDR1 SGDLS, CDR2 YYNGEE. The V end was cut by 4 bases, the J end by 9 bases, with 14 bases between. CDR3 protein: CASSSKEGVPQHF. The CDR3 region has the DNA TGTGCCAGCAGCTCGAAAGAGGGGGTGCCCCAGCATTTT. The full variable domain, completed using reference TRBV9 and TRBJ1-5, is DSGVTQTPKHLITATGQRVTLRCSPRSGDLSVYWYQQSLDQGLQFLIQYYNGEERAKGNILERFSAQQFPDLHSELNLSSLELGDSALYFCASSSKEGVPQHFGDGTRLSIL.

The chain uses TRBV12-3 or TRBV12-4 and TRBJ2-3; tentatively, D is TRBD2 (5 bases). V dropped 8 bases and J dropped 6 bases, with 9 bases sitting between them. CDR3 length: 11 amino acids. CDR3 sequence: CASARGDTQYF. The CDR3 bases are TGTGCCAGCGCCCGAGGGGATACGCAGTATTTT.

This chain links TRBV7-9 with TRBJ2-1, with 7 bases matching TRBD2. The germline gives CDR1 SEHNR, CDR2 FQNEAQ (reference sequence). The CDR3 is 12 amino acids. The ends lost 10 bases at V and 9 bases at J; junction bases unmatched: 9. The chain's CDR3 is CAIRAGFGEQFF. Here the CDR3 DNA reads TGTGCCATCCGAGCGGGATTCGGTGAGCAGTTCTTC.

There are a few counts of this clone. The chain couples TRBV3-1 (or the pseudogene TRBV3-2) to TRBJ2-3; 9 positions agree with TRBD2. CDR3 length: 19 amino acids. Germline V gene sequence: CDR1 LGHDT, CDR2 YNNKEL (reference sequence). The trim removed 4 bases at V and 4 bases at J, leaving 18 bases unmatched. The CDR3 sequence is CASSLRGGLGSGGSDTQYF. CDR3 DNA sequence: TGTGCCAGCAGCCTCAGAGGGGGTCTGGGTAGCGGGGGCTCAGATACGCAGTATTTT.

This clone appeared a single time. The V and J genes are TRBV5-1 and TRBJ2-7, with D perhaps matching TRBD2 (7 bases). Trimming pared 6 bases from V and 1 base from J, leaving 20 bases between. Germline lookup yields CDR1 SGHRS and CDR2 YFSETQ. This CDR3 contains 16 residues. The CDR3 spells CASTQKGGVRSYEQYF. As DNA, the CDR3 is TGCGCCAGCACCCAAAAAGGGGGGGTTCGATCCTACGAGCAGTACTTC.

This clone was detected only once. The rearrangement uses TRBV2 and TRBJ2-3; perhaps TRBD2 as D (6 bases). V lost 7 bases to trimming and J lost 6 bases, with 14 bases between them. Looked up from germline, CDR1 is SNHLY and CDR2 is FYNNEI. The length of the CDR3 is 13 residues. In DNA, the CDR3 is TGTGCCAGCAATGAGGCTCGGGAGGATACGCAGTATTTT. This sequence encodes CASNEAREDTQYF. Full variable domain (rest looked up from reference TRBV2 and TRBJ2-3): EPEVTQTPSHQVTQMGQEVILRCVPISNHLYFYWYRQILGQKVEFLVSFYNNEISEKSEIFDDQFSVERPDGSNFTLKIRSTKLEDSAMYFCASNEAREDTQYFGPGTRLTVL.

The V call is TRBV4-2, the J call TRBJ2-1, with TRBD2 matching over 7 bases. The germline CDR1 and CDR2 sequences are LGHNA and YNFKEQ. V trimming: 4 bases; J trimming: 4 bases; junction bases outside the gene matches: 1. This CDR3 is built from 13 residues. The CDR3 nucleotides are TGTGCCAGCAGCCGGGAGGGGTACAATGAGCAGTTCTTC. It yields the protein CASSREGYNEQFF.

V is TRBV12-3 or TRBV12-4 and J is TRBJ2-6, with D unresolved. The CDR3 contains 13 residues. V shed 5 bases and J shed 3 bases, with 5 bases lying between them. The DNA of the CDR3 is TGTGCCAGCAGTCAGAATGGGGCCAACGTCCTGACTTTC. Protein product: CASSQNGANVLTF.

There are a few counts of this clone. The chain joins TRBV4-1 to TRBJ1-1, with D possibly TRBD1 on 6 matching bases. Per the germline V gene, CDR1 is MGHRA and CDR2 is YSYEKL. This CDR3 spans 12 amino acids. Trimming left V 8 bases short and J 6 bases short, with 13 bases between. Here the CDR3 DNA reads TGCGCCAGCCGGGGCAGGGGCGCTGAAGCTTTCTTT. Amino acid sequence: CASRGRGAEAFF.

J is TRBJ1-2 and V is TRBV2; a weak D match, TRBD1 (6 bases). V lost 8 bases and J lost 3, with 10 bases in between. The germline gives CDR1 SNHLY, CDR2 FYNNEI. The CDR3 runs 12 residues. CDR3 sequence: CASQGIYYGYTF. CDR3 coding DNA: TGTGCCAGCCAGGGGATTTACTATGGCTACACCTTC.

This clone was observed once. The chain couples TRBV5-5 to TRBJ1-1, with D possibly TRBD1 on 5 matching bases. The V gene's germline CDR1 is SGHKS and CDR2 YYEKEE (reference sequence). The V end lost 0 bases, the J end lost 0 bases, and 18 bases lay between the germline ends. CDR3 size: 18 residues. The CDR3 loop reads CASSLGSQGRGMNTEAFF. The CDR3 coding sequence is TGTGCCAGCAGCTTGGGATCGCAGGGAAGAGGCATGAACACTGAAGCTTTCTTT. Full variable domain (outside the CDR3, taken from reference TRBV5-5 and TRBJ1-1): DAGVTQSPTHLIKTRGQQVTLRCSPISGHKSVSWYQQVLGQGPQFIFQYYEKEERGRGNFPDRFSARQFPNYSSELNVNALLLGDSALYLCASSLGSQGRGMNTEAFFGQGTRLTVV.